These 27 T cell receptor beta chains were all obtained from the same sample, sequenced in a study of Ad26.COV2.S vaccination and SARS-CoV-2 variants. Treatment specified: around 19 received Ad26.COV2.S at low or high dose, single or two shots; about 5 received placebo; per-sample allocation not given. Sampling was performed 63 days after the first vaccine or placebo injection. Some clones are missing from TCRdb's copy, which holds only in-frame ones; the method was immunoSEQ multiplex PCR. Of about 480,000 clones listed, roughly 89% are singletons. This specimen consisted of peripheral blood, obtained in a trial of Ad26.COV2.S vaccine versus placebo. The receptors were gathered from a person between 18 and 60 years old who received the Ad26.COV2.S COVID-19 vaccine or a placebo.

The gene calls are TRBV2 and TRBJ1-6, with no clear D. CDR3 length: 14 amino acids. Germline CDR1 and CDR2: SNHLY and FYNNEI. V was shortened by 1 base and J by 8 bases, with 9 bases between the two germline ends. The CDR3 loop reads CASSEVGFDSPLHF. The CDR3 DNA reads as TGTGCCAGCAGTGAAGTGGGATTTGATTCACCCCTCCACTTT. Supplemented by reference TRBV2 and TRBJ1-6, the full variable domain reads EPEVTQTPSHQVTQMGQEVILRCVPISNHLYFYWYRQILGQKVEFLVSFYNNEISEKSEIFDDQFSVERPDGSNFTLKIRSTKLEDSAMYFCASSEVGFDSPLHFGNGTRLTVT.

This clone was picked up a small number of times. The chain carries TRBV29-1 and TRBJ1-2; D gene unclear. Trimming cost V 7 bases and J 4 bases, with 10 bases left between them. This CDR3 contains 11 residues. The germline gives CDR1 SQVTM, CDR2 ANQGSEA. CDR3 DNA: TGCAGCGCACACTCCGGCTATGGCTACACCTTC. Encoded protein: CSAHSGYGYTF.

The chain employs TRBV6-5 and TRBJ1-1, with D possibly TRBD1 on 6 matching bases. The CDR3 contains 12 residues. Germline CDR1 MNHEY, CDR2 SVGAGI. The ends were cut back, 8 bases at V and 4 bases at J, with 11 bases in the middle. Here the CDR3 reads CASRDIGTEAFF. The CDR3 DNA reads as TGTGCCAGCCGGGACATAGGCACTGAAGCTTTCTTT.

This chain joins TRBV18 and TRBJ2-7, with TRBD2 as a possible D gene (5 bases). V was cut by 1 base and J by 2 bases, with 6 bases left in between. Germline loops: CDR1 KGHSH, CDR2 LQKENI. The CDR3 is 13 residues long. This CDR3 reads CASSPRETYEQYF. DNA for the CDR3: TGTGCCAGCTCACCACGGGAGACCTACGAGCAGTACTTC.

V usage is TRBV7-9 and J usage is TRBJ1-2; 9 bases fit TRBD1. Germline-derived CDR1 and CDR2 are SEHNR and FQNEAQ (reference sequence). There are 14 residues in the CDR3. The J segment lost 6 bases and the V segment lost 4 bases, leaving 6 bases of the junction unmatched. In nucleotides, the CDR3 is TGTGCCAGCAGCTCTTCTGGGACAGGGCATGGCTACACCTTC. Protein sequence: CASSSSGTGHGYTF.

This chain joins TRBV5-4 and TRBJ1-4; D gene ambiguous. Germline CDR1 reads SGHNT; CDR2 reads YYREEE (reference sequence). Trimming removed 4 bases from V and 5 bases from J, with 9 bases in between. The CDR3 sequence is 13 residues long. The chain's CDR3 is CASSPDPNEKLFF. The CDR3, as DNA: TGTGCCAGCAGCCCGGACCCGAATGAAAAACTGTTTTTT.

About this clone itself: This CDR3 is also generated by other DNA sequences in the sample. The chain couples TRBV5-1 to TRBJ2-7; a weak D match, TRBD1 (6 bases). This CDR3 contains 14 residues. V dropped 0 bases and J dropped 0 bases, with 7 bases sitting between them. CDR1 and CDR2 from the germline V gene are SGHRS and YFSETQ. Here the CDR3 DNA reads TGCGCCAGCAGCTTGGGGACAGCCTCCTACGAGCAGTACTTC. Translating gives CASSLGTASYEQYF.

This chain links TRBV9 with TRBJ2-3; the match to TRBD2 covers 10 bases. Germline V gene lookup returns CDR1 SGDLS and CDR2 YYNGEE. V dropped 4 bases and J dropped 8; count of bases not matched to a gene: 19. This CDR3 has 18 amino acids. Here the CDR3 reads CASSPRHPAGGKQGTQYF. The DNA for the CDR3 is TGTGCCAGCAGCCCCCGCCACCCAGCGGGAGGGAAGCAGGGTACGCAGTATTTT. Full variable domain (rest looked up from reference TRBV9 and TRBJ2-3): DSGVTQTPKHLITATGQRVTLRCSPRSGDLSVYWYQQSLDQGLQFLIQYYNGEERAKGNILERFSAQQFPDLHSELNLSSLELGDSALYFCASSPRHPAGGKQGTQYFGPGTRLTVL.

The chain uses TRBV6-1 and TRBJ1-1; D may be TRBD1 (6 bases). The CDR3 contains 14 residues. Germline V gives CDR1 MNHNS, CDR2 SASEGT. Trimming shortened V by 3 bases and J by 3 bases, and 11 bases separated the two germline ends. CDR3 amino acids: CASSEARGDTEAFF. CDR3 in DNA: TGTGCCAGCAGTGAGGCCAGGGGAGACACTGAAGCTTTCTTT.

The V gene is TRBV19, the J gene TRBJ1-5; 10 positions agree with TRBD1. Germline lookup yields CDR1 LNHDA and CDR2 SQIVND (reference sequence). This CDR3 is 16 amino acids long. Unmatched junction bases numbered 9, after V lost 7 bases and J lost 3 bases. The CDR3 loop is CASMGTGTGDNQPQHF. In DNA, the CDR3 is TGTGCCAGTATGGGGACCGGGACAGGGGACAATCAGCCCCAGCATTTT.

This chain uses TRBV10-1 with TRBJ1-5; D uncertain. Between the trimmed V and J ends, which lost 6 bases and 0 bases, there was a span of 18 bases. Germline lookup yields CDR1 WNHNN and CDR2 SYGVQD (reference sequence). The CDR3 length is 17 residues. The CDR3 reads CASSDLGGKHSNQPQHF. In nucleotides, the CDR3 is TGCGCCAGCAGCGATCTAGGTGGCAAGCATAGCAATCAGCCCCAGCATTTT.

This clone has just a few counts. The rearrangement uses TRBV7-2 and TRBJ1-2; 9 bases line up with TRBD1. The V and J ends lost 5 bases and 4 bases, in that order; junction bases with no gene match: 5. CDR3 size: 14 residues. Looked up from germline, CDR1 is SGHTA and CDR2 is FQGNSA. The CDR3 nucleotides are TGTGCCAGCAGCCAGGGACAGGGCGGCTATGGCTACACCTTC. Its translation: CASSQGQGGYGYTF.

CDR3 DNA sequence: TGTGCCAGCGGGGCAGGGTATGGCTACACCTTC. Encoded protein: CASGAGYGYTF. V is TRBV25-1 and J is TRBJ1-2; perhaps TRBD1 as D (5 bases). The CDR3 covers 11 residues. Germline V gene data show CDR1 as MGHDK and CDR2 as SYGVNS. Trimming shortened V by 8 bases and J by 5 bases, and 9 bases separated the two germline ends.

This clone was seen only once. V and J are TRBV2 and TRBJ2-3, with D unclear. The CDR3 extends over 11 amino acids. Trimming pared 8 bases from V and 2 bases from J, leaving 5 bases between. Germline V lookup: CDR1 SNHLY, CDR2 FYNNEI. CDR3 nucleotides: TGTGCCAGCGACACCACAGATACGCAGTATTTT. Translated: CASDTTDTQYF.

As to this clone: The same CDR3 can be traced to other DNA sequences in this sample. The J gene is TRBJ2-6, the V gene TRBV27, with D uncertain. Looked up from germline, CDR1 is MNHEY and CDR2 is SMNVEV (reference sequence). V lost 0 bases to trimming and J lost 3 bases, with 3 bases between them. The CDR3 is 14 residues long. This CDR3 is CASSLSSGANVLTF. The CDR3 DNA reads TGTGCCAGCAGTTTATCCAGTGGGGCCAACGTCCTGACTTTC.

This clone has a single count. V gene TRBV9 combines with J gene TRBJ2-1; 11 bases fit TRBD2. Germline V lookup: CDR1 SGDLS, CDR2 YYNGEE. J gave up 8 bases and V 1 base, and 8 bases lay outside the gene matches. The CDR3 contains 16 residues. The CDR3 bases are TGTGCCAGCAGCGTATATTCTAGCGGGAGGAACCATGAGCAGTTCTTC. Translating it yields CASSVYSSGRNHEQFF.

Regarding this clone: This sample includes further DNA sequences coding for the same CDR3. This rearrangement joins TRBV4-2 to TRBJ1-4; a possible D gene is TRBD1 (5 bases). This CDR3 spans 15 amino acids. V was trimmed by 0 bases and J by 4 bases, leaving 9 bases between them. CDR1 and CDR2 from the germline V gene are LGHNA and YNFKEQ. In DNA, the CDR3 is TGTGCCAGCAGCCAAGAGGGGCAGGGTAATGAAAAACTGTTTTTT. Translation gives CASSQEGQGNEKLFF.

The J gene is TRBJ2-7, the V gene TRBV6-5; D tentatively fits TRBD1 or TRBD2 (5 bases each). This CDR3 has 14 residues. Trimming stripped 11 bases from V and 2 bases from J, with 19 bases between. Germline V gene data show CDR1 as MNHEY and CDR2 as SVGAGI. CDR3 protein: CAHTPSRGAYEQYF. The CDR3 DNA is TGTGCCCACACCCCATCTCGGGGCGCCTACGAGCAGTACTTC.

CDR3 in DNA: TGTGCCAGCAGCCCTCAACCCCCGGGACTAGCGGGAGCAGATACGCAGTATTTT. It translates to CASSPQPPGLAGADTQYF. This rearrangement joins TRBV7-2 to TRBJ2-3; 14 nucleotides align to TRBD2. Germline CDR1 and CDR2: SGHTA and FQGNSA. The CDR3 covers 18 residues. Trimming at V came to 5 bases and at J to 4 bases, leaving 11 bases not matched to a gene.

This clone was detected a few times. This sequence joins TRBV4-3 and TRBJ2-2; D remains unclear. Trimming took off 0 bases at V and 2 bases at J, with 7 bases between the two ends. Germline values: CDR1 LGHNA, CDR2 YSLEER. The CDR3 is 15 amino acids. This CDR3 is CASSQEWGNTGELFF. DNA of the CDR3: TGCGCCAGCAGCCAAGAGTGGGGAAACACCGGGGAGCTGTTTTTT.

The rearrangement links TRBV7-9 to TRBJ1-3, with D possibly TRBD1 on 6 matching bases. Germline CDR1 SEHNR, CDR2 FQNEAQ (reference sequence). The CDR3 sequence is 14 residues long. V lost 5 bases, J lost 0 bases, and 8 bases lay in between. The CDR3, as DNA: TGTGCCAGCAGCCAGACAGGCTCTGGAAACACCATATATTTT. It specifies CASSQTGSGNTIYF. Using reference TRBV7-9 and TRBJ1-3 for the parts outside the CDR3, the full variable domain is DTGVSQNPRHKITKRGQNVTFRCDPISEHNRLYWYRQTLGQGPEFLTYFQNEAQLEKSRLLSDRFSAERPKGSFSTLEIQRTEQGDSAMYLCASSQTGSGNTIYFGEGSWLTVV.

V usage is TRBV11-1 and J usage is TRBJ2-1; D is possibly TRBD2 (5 bases). V was trimmed by 7 bases and J by 5 bases, leaving 21 bases between them. CDR1 is SGHAT, CDR2 FQDESV, per germline (reference sequence). This CDR3 region has 16 residues. CDR3 residues: CASNLGGERRNNEQFF. The CDR3 nucleotides read TGTGCCAGCAACCTTGGAGGCGAGCGGAGAAACAATGAGCAGTTCTTC.

CDR3 in amino acids: CASTKAGRNSPLHF. CDR3 bases: TGTGCCAGCACAAAGGCAGGGCGAAATTCACCCCTCCACTTT. This chain connects TRBV6-5 to TRBJ1-6; maybe TRBD1 (5 bases). The CDR3 sequence is 14 residues long. CDR1 is MNHEY, CDR2 SVGAGI, per germline. With 7 bases removed from V and 7 bases from J, the gap between germline ends came to 14 bases.

This clone appeared a few times. CDR3: CASRISAFANTGELFF. In nucleotides, the CDR3 is TGCGCCAGCAGAATTAGCGCCTTCGCGAACACCGGGGAGCTGTTTTTT. This sequence joins TRBV5-1 and TRBJ2-2; a possible D gene is TRBD2 (5 bases). V was cut by 5 bases and J by 0 bases, with 14 bases left in between. Looked up from germline, CDR1 is SGHRS and CDR2 is YFSETQ. CDR3 length: 16 amino acids.

The V gene is TRBV2, the J gene TRBJ2-7; D is perhaps TRBD2 (5 bases). From germline, CDR1 is SNHLY and CDR2 FYNNEI. The germline V and J ends were trimmed by 8 bases and 2 bases, with 16 bases remaining between them. The CDR3 totals 14 residues. CDR3: CASLVGLQAYEQYF. The CDR3 coding sequence is TGTGCCAGCTTAGTTGGACTCCAAGCCTACGAGCAGTACTTC.

The chain has TRBV28 and TRBJ1-3; D remains unclear. V lost 5 bases, J lost 0 bases, and 17 bases lay in between. This CDR3 has 17 amino acids. The germline CDR1 and CDR2 sequences are MDHEN and SYDVKM. CDR3 residues: CASSRDRPGSSGNTIYF. Written as DNA, the CDR3 is TGTGCCAGCAGTCGTGACCGTCCCGGGAGCTCTGGAAACACCATATATTTT.

The chain joins TRBV11-2 to TRBJ2-1; 12 bases fit TRBD2. Looked up from germline, CDR1 is SGHAT and CDR2 is FQNNGV. Unmatched junction bases numbered 8, after V lost 5 bases and J lost 9 bases. The CDR3 runs 15 residues. The CDR3 sequence: CASSPLAGGFSEQFF. As DNA, the CDR3 is TGTGCCAGCAGCCCCCTAGCGGGAGGGTTTAGTGAGCAGTTCTTC.